This TCR beta chain was identified during a study of blood T cells in healthy people across ages. This CDR3 has 17 amino acids. V gave up 4 bases and J gave up 5 bases; unmatched junction bases: 11. A sample-barcoded 5' primer and a J-beta primer mix were used in a second PCR of roughly 7 to 11 cycles. TCRdb processed the 5' RACE reads anew with MiXCR; each CDR3 protein has one entry. The sample consists of about 780,000 distinct CDR3 sequences, roughly 24% of them appearing once. The same specimen was also included in a second study, on T cells of mothers and their children.

Specimen: blood. The rearrangement joins TRBV12-3 or TRBV12-4 to TRBJ2-1; 10 bases agree with TRBD2. The source of this sequence is a boy between 5 and 17 years old in good health. The CDR3 loop reads CASSSRSSGGRHNEQFF. Here the CDR3 DNA reads TGTGCCAGCAGTTCCCGGAGTAGCGGGGGGCGACACAATGAGCAGTTCTTC.